The sequence of this T cell receptor (beta chain) was determined in a study of Ad26.COV2.S vaccination and SARS-CoV-2 variants. Study overall: Once, or twice with 56 days between doses, Ad26.COV2.S was given intramuscularly.

Generated by immunoSEQ multiplex PCR, the TCRdb table keeps only in-frame clones and is missing some. The table shows some 330,000 clones, with 85% to 90% occurring only once. Regarding treatment: roughly 18 received Ad26.COV2.S at low or high dose, single or two shots; roughly 5 received placebo; per-sample allocation not given. Samples came from day 63 after the first vaccine or placebo injection. In Boston, the donor was an adult between 18-55 years of age. This vaccine is an Ad26 vector that expresses the Wuhan-strain SARS-CoV-2 spike. This specimen was peripheral blood, taken in a trial of Ad26.COV2.S vaccine versus placebo. This TCR was sampled from a person aged 18-60 years who received the Ad26.COV2.S COVID-19 vaccine or a placebo.

The CDR3 region is CATSRGGRADTQYF. CDR3 nucleotide sequence: TGTGCCACCTCCCGCGGGGGGAGGGCAGATACGCAGTATTTT. The chain is built from TRBV6-5 and TRBJ2-3; 8 bases agree with TRBD2. The CDR3 sequence is 14 residues long. The germline V gene has CDR1 MNHEY and CDR2 SVGAGI. Losses at the gene ends were 10 bases for V and 4 bases for J; bases not matched to a gene: 10.